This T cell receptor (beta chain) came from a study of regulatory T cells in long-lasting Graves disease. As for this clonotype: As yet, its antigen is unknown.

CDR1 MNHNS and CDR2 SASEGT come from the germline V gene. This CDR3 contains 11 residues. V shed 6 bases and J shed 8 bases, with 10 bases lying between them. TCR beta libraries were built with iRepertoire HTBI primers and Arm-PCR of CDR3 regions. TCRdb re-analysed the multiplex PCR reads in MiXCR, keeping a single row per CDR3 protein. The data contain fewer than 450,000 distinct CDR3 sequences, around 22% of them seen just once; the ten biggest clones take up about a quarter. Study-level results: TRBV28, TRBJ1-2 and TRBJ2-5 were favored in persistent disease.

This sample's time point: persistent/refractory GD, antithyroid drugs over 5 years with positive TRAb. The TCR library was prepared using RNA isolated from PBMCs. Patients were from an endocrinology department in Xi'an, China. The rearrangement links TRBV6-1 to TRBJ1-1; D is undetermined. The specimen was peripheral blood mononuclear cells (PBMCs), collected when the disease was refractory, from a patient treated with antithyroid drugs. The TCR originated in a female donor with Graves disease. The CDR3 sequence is CASSFTKEAFF. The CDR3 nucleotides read TGTGCCAGCAGCTTTACAAAAGAAGCTTTCTTT.